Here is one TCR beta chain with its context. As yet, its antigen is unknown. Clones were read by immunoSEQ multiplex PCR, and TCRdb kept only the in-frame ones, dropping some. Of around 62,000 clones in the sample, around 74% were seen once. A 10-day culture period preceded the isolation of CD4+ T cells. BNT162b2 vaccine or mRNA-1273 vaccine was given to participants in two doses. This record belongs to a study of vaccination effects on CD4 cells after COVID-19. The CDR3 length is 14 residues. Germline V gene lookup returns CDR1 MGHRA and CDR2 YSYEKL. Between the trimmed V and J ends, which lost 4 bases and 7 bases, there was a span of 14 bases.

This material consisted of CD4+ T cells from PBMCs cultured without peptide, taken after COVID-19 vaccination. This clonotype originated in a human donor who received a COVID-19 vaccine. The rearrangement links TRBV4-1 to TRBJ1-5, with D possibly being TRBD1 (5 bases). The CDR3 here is CASSPHGTAQPQHF. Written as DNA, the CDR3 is TGCGCCAGCAGCCCCCACGGGACTGCCCAGCCCCAGCATTTT.